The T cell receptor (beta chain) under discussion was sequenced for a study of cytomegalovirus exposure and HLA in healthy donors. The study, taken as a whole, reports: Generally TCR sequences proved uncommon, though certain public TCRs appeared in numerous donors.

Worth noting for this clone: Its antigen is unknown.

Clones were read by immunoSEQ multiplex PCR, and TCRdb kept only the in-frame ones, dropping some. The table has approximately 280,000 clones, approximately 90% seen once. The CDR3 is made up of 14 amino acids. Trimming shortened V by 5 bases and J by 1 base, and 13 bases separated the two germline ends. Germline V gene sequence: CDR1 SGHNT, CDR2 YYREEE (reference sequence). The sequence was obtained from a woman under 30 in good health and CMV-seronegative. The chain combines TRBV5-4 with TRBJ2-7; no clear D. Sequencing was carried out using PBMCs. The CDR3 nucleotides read TGTGCCAGCAGACTATCAGAGTTTTCCTACGAGCAGTACTTC. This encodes CASRLSEFSYEQYF.